A single sample gave rise to the 7 T cell receptor beta chains below, sequenced in a study of OX40 agonist ivuxolimab in advanced cancers. The repertoire was sequenced with immunoSEQ multiplex PCR; TCRdb's copy has only in-frame clones and lacks some. Found here are tens of thousands of clones, 80% to 90% of them singletons; the top ten hold about 54%. This sample comprised CD4+ or CD8+ T cells sorted from blood, obtained in a trial of the OX40 agonist ivuxolimab. The receptors originated from an adult with an advanced solid tumor such as melanoma, head and neck, liver or kidney cancer.

The V and J genes are TRBV6-6 and TRBJ2-7, with D hard to call. The germline gives CDR1 MNHNY, CDR2 SVGAGI (reference sequence). The V end was cut by 2 bases, the J end by 7 bases, with 6 bases between. The CDR3 extends over 11 amino acids. CDR3 region: CASSYSLEQYF. DNA of the CDR3: TGTGCCAGCAGTTACAGCCTGGAGCAGTACTTC.

This chain joins TRBV5-5 and TRBJ1-2; D unresolved. The germline V gene encodes CDR1 SGHKS and CDR2 YYEKEE (reference sequence). Trimming left V 2 bases short and J 0 bases short, with 11 bases between. This CDR3 region has 15 residues. This chain's CDR3 is CASSFQHGANYGYTF. CDR3 DNA: TGTGCCAGCAGCTTTCAGCACGGGGCTAACTATGGCTACACCTTC.

This clone was recorded only once. The chain carries TRBV4-2 and TRBJ2-3; 7 bases agree with TRBD1. With V trimmed by 4 bases and J by 6 bases, 4 bases remained unmatched. This CDR3 region has 13 residues. Germline V gene lookup returns CDR1 LGHNA and CDR2 YNFKEQ. The CDR3 sequence is CASSRTTGDTQYF. CDR3 nucleotides: TGTGCCAGCAGCCGCACGACAGGGGATACGCAGTATTTT.

In the case of this clone: At one end the junction does not follow the germline gene, possibly because of a read error. V usage is TRBV2 and J usage is TRBJ2-5; possibly TRBD1 for D (5 bases). Per germline, CDR1 SNHLY and CDR2 FYNNEI. The CDR3 extends over 12 amino acids. The CDR3 bases are TGTGCCAGCAGGGAAGGGGCGGAGACCCAGTACTTC. Translating gives CASREGAETQYF.

The V gene is TRBV21-1, the J gene TRBJ2-1; the D call in the table, TRBD2, was not verified against the DNA. TRBV21-1 is marked as a pseudogene. The length of the CDR3 is 17 residues. CDR3 coding DNA: TGTGCCAGCAGCAAAGCGCTAGGGCTAGCGGGGGGAAATGAGCAGTTCTTC. Amino acid sequence: CASSKALGLAGGNEQFF.

The chain employs TRBV11-1 and TRBJ2-7; D may be TRBD1 (5 bases). In germline, CDR1 is SGHAT, CDR2 FQDESV (reference sequence). Trimming shortened V by 5 bases and J by 2 bases, and 13 bases separated the two germline ends. The CDR3 contains 14 residues. As DNA, the CDR3 is TGTGCCAGCAGCCAGAAGGACATAACCTACGAGCAGTACTTC. Protein product: CASSQKDITYEQYF.

This rearrangement joins TRBV10-2 to TRBJ1-1; maybe TRBD1 (6 bases). V lost 7 bases and J lost 11, with 14 bases in between. Germline V gene data show CDR1 as WSHSY and CDR2 as SAAADI. This CDR3 contains 11 residues. CDR3 region: CASTHRTVAFF. CDR3 nucleotide sequence: TGCGCCAGCACCCACAGGACAGTTGCTTTCTTT.